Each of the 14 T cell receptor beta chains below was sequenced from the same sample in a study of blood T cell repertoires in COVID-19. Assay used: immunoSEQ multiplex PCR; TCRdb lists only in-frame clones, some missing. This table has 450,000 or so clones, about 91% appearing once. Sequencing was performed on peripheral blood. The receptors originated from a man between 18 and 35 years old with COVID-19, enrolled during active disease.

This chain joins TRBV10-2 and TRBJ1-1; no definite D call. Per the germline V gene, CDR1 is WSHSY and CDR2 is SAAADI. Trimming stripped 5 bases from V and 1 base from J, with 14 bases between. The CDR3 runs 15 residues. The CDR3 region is CASSHIRGRNTEAFF. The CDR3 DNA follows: TGCGCCAGCAGTCACATACGAGGGAGGAACACTGAAGCTTTCTTT.

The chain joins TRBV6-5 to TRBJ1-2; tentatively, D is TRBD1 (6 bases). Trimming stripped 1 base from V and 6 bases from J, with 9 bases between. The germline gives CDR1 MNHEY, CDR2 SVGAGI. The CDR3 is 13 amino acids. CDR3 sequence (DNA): TGTGCCAGCAGTTACTTGGCAGGGGATGGCTACACCTTC. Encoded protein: CASSYLAGDGYTF.

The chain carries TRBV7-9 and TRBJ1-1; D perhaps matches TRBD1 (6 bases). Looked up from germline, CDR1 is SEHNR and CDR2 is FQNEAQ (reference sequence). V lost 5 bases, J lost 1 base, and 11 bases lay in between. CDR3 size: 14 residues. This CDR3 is CASSLMGQNTEAFF. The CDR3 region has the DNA TGTGCCAGCAGCCTAATGGGACAGAACACTGAAGCTTTCTTT. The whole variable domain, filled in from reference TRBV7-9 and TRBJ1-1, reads DTGVSQNPRHKITKRGQNVTFRCDPISEHNRLYWYRQTLGQGPEFLTYFQNEAQLEKSRLLSDRFSAERPKGSFSTLEIQRTEQGDSAMYLCASSLMGQNTEAFFGQGTRLTVV.

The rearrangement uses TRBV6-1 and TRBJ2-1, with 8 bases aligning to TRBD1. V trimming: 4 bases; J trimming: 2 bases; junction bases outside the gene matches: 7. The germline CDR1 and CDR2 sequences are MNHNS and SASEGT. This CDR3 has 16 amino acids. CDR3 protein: CASSAYDRGTYNEQFF. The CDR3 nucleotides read TGTGCCAGCAGTGCCTATGACAGGGGAACCTACAATGAGCAGTTCTTC.

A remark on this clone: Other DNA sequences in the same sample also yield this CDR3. CDR3 sequence: CSASPGYGYTF. The CDR3 DNA sequence: TGCAGTGCTAGCCCGGGCTATGGCTACACCTTC. The chain combines TRBV20-1 with TRBJ1-2; D is uncertain. Germline V lookup: CDR1 DFQATT, CDR2 SNEGSKA (reference sequence). V was cut by 3 bases and J by 4 bases, with 6 bases left in between. This CDR3 is built from 11 residues.

The CDR3, as DNA: TGTGCCAGCAGACTCGGGACAGGGATGAACACTGAAGCTTTCTTT. This encodes CASRLGTGMNTEAFF. The V gene is TRBV6-5, the J gene TRBJ1-1, with 9 nucleotides matching TRBD1. Germline values: CDR1 MNHEY, CDR2 SVGAGI. After removal of 6 bases from V and 0 bases from J, the junction contained 5 bases not matched to a gene. The CDR3 is made up of 15 amino acids.

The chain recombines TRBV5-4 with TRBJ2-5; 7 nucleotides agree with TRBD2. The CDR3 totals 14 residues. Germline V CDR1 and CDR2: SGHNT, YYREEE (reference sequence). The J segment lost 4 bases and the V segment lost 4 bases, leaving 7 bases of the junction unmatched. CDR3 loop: CASSMSTSSETQYF. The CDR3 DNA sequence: TGTGCCAGCAGCATGTCGACTAGCTCAGAGACCCAGTACTTC.

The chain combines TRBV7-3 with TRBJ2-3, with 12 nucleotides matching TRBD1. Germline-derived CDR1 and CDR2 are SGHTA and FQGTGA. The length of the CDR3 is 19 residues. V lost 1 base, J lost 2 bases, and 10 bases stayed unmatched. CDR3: CASSLRAGRDRGPTDTQYF. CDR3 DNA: TGTGCCAGCAGCTTAAGAGCCGGACGGGACAGGGGGCCCACAGATACGCAGTATTTT.

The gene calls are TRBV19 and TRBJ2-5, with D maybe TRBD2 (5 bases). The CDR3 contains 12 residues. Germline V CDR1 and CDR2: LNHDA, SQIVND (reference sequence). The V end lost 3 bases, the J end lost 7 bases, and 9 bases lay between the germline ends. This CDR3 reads CASSMGAGTQYF. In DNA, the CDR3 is TGTGCCAGTAGTATGGGAGCCGGGACCCAGTACTTC.

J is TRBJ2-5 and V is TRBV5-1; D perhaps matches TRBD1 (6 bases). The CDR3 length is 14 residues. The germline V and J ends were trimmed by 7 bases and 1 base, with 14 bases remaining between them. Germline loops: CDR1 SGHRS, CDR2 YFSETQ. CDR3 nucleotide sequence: TGCGCCAGCTATACAGGGACGTTCCAAGAGACCCAGTACTTC. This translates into CASYTGTFQETQYF.

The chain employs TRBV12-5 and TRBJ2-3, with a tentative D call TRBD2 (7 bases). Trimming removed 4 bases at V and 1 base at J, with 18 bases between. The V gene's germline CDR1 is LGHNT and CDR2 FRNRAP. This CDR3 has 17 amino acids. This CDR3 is CASGSKVAGARTDTQYF. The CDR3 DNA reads TGTGCTAGTGGTTCGAAGGTTGCGGGGGCACGCACAGATACGCAGTATTTT.

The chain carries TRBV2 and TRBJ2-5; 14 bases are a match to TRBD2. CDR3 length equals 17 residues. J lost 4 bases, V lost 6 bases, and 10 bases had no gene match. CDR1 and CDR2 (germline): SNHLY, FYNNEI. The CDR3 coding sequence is TGTGCCAGCAGGGGACGACTAGCGGGAGGGCAAGGAGAGACCCAGTACTTC. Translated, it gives CASRGRLAGGQGETQYF.

CDR3 nucleotides: TGCAGTGCTAGTAAAGAGCTCCTAGAAGAGACCCAGTACTTC. Protein: CSASKELLEETQYF. The J gene is TRBJ2-5, the V gene TRBV20-1; no clear D. Trimming cost V 3 bases and J 3 bases, with 14 bases left between them. The CDR3 is made up of 14 amino acids. Per the germline V gene, CDR1 is DFQATT and CDR2 is SNEGSKA (reference sequence).

CDR3 sequence reads: CASSYRQGHEQYF. DNA of the CDR3: TGTGCCAGCAGTTACCGGCAGGGCCACGAGCAGTACTTC. The chain carries TRBV6-5 and TRBJ2-7, with D tentatively TRBD1 (5 bases). V lost 2 bases and J 5 bases, leaving 10 bases between the germline ends. The CDR3 loop spans 13 amino acids. Per the germline V gene, CDR1 is MNHEY and CDR2 is SVGAGI.